This TCR beta chain was profiled in a study of preoperative IRX-2 immunotherapy in early breast cancer. This CDR3 region has 15 residues. The germline CDR1 and CDR2 sequences are KGHSH and LQKENI. Trimming shortened V by 5 bases and J by 8 bases, and 16 bases separated the two germline ends. Documented treatment: preoperative locoregional IRX-2 cytokine immunotherapy. This phase Ib study tested locoregional IRX-2 cytokine immunotherapy given before surgery. Produced via immunoSEQ multiplex PCR; TCRdb's table is partial and in-frame only. This table holds roughly 29,000 clones, nearly 90% found once. This receptor was taken from a human donor with breast cancer. This chain connects TRBV18 to TRBJ1-6; no firm D call. The material was obtained from a patient treated with IRX-2 immunotherapy. CDR3 sequence: CASSIQVNRDSPLHF. Written as DNA, the CDR3 is TGTGCCAGCTCAATTCAGGTCAATAGGGATTCACCCCTCCACTTT.